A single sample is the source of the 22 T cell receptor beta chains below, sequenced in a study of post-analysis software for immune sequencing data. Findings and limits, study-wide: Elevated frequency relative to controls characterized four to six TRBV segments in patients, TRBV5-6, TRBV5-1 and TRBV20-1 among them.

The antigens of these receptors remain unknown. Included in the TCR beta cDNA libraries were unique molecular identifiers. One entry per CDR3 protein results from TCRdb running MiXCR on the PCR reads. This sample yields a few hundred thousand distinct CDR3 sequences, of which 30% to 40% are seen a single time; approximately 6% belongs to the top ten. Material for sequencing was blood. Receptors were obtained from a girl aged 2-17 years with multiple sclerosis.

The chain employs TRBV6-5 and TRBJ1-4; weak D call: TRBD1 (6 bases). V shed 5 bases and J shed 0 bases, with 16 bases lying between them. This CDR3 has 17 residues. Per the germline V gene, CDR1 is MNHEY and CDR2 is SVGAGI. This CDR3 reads CASSTGQTTATNEKLFF. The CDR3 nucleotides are TGTGCCAGCAGTACTGGACAGACCACTGCAACTAATGAAAAACTGTTTTTT.

CDR3 bases: TGTGCCAGCACCCTTAGGACAGGAGGGACCGGGGAGCTGTTTTTT. This gives the protein CASTLRTGGTGELFF. The genes are TRBV6-6 and TRBJ2-2, with D perhaps TRBD1 (7 bases). Germline V gene data show CDR1 as MNHNY and CDR2 as SVGAGI (reference sequence). The CDR3 loop spans 15 amino acids. The V end lost 7 bases, the J end lost 5 bases, and 17 bases lay between the germline ends.

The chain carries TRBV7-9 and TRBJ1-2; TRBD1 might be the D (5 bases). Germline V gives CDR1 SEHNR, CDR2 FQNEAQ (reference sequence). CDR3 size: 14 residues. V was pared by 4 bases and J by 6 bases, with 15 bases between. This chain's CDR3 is CASSSSPGEDGYTF. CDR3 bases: TGTGCCAGCAGCTCCTCCCCGGGGGAGGATGGCTACACCTTC. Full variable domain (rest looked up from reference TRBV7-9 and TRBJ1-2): DTGVSQNPRHKITKRGQNVTFRCDPISEHNRLYWYRQTLGQGPEFLTYFQNEAQLEKSRLLSDRFSAERPKGSFSTLEIQRTEQGDSAMYLCASSSSPGEDGYTFGSGTRLTVV.

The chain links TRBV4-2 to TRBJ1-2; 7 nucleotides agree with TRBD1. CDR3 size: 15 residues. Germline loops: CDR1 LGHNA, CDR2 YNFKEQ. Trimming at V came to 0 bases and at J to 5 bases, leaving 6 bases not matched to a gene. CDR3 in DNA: TGTGCCAGCAGCCAAGATCAAGGACAGGCTTATGGCTACACCTTC. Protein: CASSQDQGQAYGYTF.

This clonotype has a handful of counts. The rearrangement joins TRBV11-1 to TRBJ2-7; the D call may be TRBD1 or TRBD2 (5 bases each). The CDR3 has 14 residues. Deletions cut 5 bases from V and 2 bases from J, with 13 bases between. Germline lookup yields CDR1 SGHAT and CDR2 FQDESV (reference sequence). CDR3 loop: CASSPKRGPYEQYF. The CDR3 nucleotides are TGTGCCAGCAGCCCGAAAAGGGGACCCTACGAGCAGTACTTC.

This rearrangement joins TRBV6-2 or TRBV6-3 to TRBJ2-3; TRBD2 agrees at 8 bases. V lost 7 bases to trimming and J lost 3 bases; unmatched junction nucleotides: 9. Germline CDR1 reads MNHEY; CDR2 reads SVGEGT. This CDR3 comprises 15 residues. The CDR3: CASTRFQRGTDTQYF. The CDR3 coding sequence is TGTGCCAGCACTAGATTCCAGCGGGGGACAGATACGCAGTATTTT.

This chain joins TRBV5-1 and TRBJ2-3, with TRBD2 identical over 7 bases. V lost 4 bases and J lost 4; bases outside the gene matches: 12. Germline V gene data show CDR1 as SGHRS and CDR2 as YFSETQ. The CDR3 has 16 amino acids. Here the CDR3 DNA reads TGCGCCAGCAGCCCCGGGGGAGGGGCCGGGGCAGATACGCAGTATTTT. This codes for CASSPGGGAGADTQYF.

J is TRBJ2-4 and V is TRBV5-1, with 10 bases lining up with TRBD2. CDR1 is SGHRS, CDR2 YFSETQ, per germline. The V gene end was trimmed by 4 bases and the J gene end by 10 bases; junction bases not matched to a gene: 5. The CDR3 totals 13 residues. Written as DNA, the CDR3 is TGCGCCAGCAGCATAGGACTAGCGGCAATTCAGTACTTC. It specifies CASSIGLAAIQYF.

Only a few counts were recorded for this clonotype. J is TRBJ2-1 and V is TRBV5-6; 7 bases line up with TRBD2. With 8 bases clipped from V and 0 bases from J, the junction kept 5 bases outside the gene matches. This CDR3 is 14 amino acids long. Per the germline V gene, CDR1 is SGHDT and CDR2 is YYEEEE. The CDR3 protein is CARGTSVSYNEQFF. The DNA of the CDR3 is TGTGCCAGGGGTACTAGCGTCTCCTACAATGAGCAGTTCTTC.

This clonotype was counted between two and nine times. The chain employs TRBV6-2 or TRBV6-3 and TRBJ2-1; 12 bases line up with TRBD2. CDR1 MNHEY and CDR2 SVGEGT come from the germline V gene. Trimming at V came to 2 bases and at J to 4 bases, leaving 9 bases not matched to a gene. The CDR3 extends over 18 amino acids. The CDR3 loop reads CASSYQLAGGKPYNEQFF. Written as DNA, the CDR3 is TGTGCCAGCAGTTACCAGCTAGCGGGGGGGAAACCATACAATGAGCAGTTCTTC.

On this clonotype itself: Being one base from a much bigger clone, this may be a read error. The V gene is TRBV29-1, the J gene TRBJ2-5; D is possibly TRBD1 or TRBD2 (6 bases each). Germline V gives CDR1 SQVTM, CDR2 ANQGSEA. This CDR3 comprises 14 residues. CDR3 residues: CSVPWGARVETRYF. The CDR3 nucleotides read TGCAGCGTTCCCTGGGGGGCACGCGTCGAGACCCGGTACTTC.

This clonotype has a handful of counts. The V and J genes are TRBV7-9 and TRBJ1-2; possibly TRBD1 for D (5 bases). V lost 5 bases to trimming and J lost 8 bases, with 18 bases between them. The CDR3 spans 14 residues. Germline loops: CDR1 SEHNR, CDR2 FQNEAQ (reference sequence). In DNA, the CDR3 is TGTGCCAGCAGCGGCGGGACCGGGGCCCTGGGCTACACCTTC. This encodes CASSGGTGALGYTF.

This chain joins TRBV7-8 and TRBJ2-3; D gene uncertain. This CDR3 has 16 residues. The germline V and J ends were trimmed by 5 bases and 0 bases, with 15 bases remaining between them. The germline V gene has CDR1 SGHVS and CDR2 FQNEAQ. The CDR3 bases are TGTGCCAGCAGCCTAGGGTCAGCTTCTAGCACAGATACGCAGTATTTT. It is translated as CASSLGSASSTDTQYF.

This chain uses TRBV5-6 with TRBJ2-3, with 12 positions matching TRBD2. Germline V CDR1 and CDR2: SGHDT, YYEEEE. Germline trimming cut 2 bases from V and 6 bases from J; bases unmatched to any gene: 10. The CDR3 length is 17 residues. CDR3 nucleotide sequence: TGTGCCAGCAGCTTCCTAGATCTAGCGGGGGGGCTGGATACGCAGTATTTT. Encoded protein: CASSFLDLAGGLDTQYF.

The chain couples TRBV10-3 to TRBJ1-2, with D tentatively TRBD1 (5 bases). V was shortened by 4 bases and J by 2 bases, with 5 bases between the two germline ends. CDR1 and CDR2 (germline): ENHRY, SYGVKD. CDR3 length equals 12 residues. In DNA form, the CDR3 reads TGTGCCATCAGTGGGGACAACTATGGCTACACCTTC. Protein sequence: CAISGDNYGYTF.

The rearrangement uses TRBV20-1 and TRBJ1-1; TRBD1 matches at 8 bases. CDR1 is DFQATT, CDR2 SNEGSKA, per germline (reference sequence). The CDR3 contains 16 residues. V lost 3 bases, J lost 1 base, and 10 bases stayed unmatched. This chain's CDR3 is CSASSGQAPKNTEAFF. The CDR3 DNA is TGCAGTGCTAGTTCGGGACAGGCCCCCAAGAACACTGAAGCTTTCTTT.

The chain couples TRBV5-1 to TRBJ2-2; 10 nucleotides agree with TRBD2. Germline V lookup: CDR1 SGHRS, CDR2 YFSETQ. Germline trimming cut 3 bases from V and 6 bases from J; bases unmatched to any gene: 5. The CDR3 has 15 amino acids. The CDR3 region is CASSSERGGPGELFF. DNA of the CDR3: TGCGCCAGCAGCTCAGAGCGGGGGGGTCCCGGGGAGCTGTTTTTT.

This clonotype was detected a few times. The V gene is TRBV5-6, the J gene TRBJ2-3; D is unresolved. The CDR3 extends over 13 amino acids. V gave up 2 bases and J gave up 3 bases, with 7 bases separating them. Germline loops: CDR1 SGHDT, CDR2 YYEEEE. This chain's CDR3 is CASSFPVTDTQYF. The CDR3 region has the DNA TGTGCCAGCAGCTTTCCCGTGACAGATACGCAGTATTTT.

In nucleotides, the CDR3 is TGTGCCAGCAGCTTAGGTGGACTAGCGGCCACAGATACGCAGTATTTT. Translating it yields CASSLGGLAATDTQYF. V and J are TRBV7-9 and TRBJ2-3; 10 positions match TRBD2. V shed 1 base, J shed 2 bases, and the junction held 3 bases outside the gene matches. Germline V gene lookup returns CDR1 SEHNR and CDR2 FQNEAQ (reference sequence). This CDR3 spans 16 amino acids. The full variable domain, its missing parts supplied by reference TRBV7-9 and TRBJ2-3, is DTGVSQNPRHKITKRGQNVTFRCDPISEHNRLYWYRQTLGQGPEFLTYFQNEAQLEKSRLLSDRFSAERPKGSFSTLEIQRTEQGDSAMYLCASSLGGLAATDTQYFGPGTRLTVL.

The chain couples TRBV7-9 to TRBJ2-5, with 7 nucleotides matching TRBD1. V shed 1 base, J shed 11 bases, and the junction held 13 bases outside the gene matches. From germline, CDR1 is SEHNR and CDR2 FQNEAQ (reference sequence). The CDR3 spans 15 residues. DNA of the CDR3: TGTGCCAGCAGCTTAGGTGATTGGGACAGCAATGAGCAGTACTTC. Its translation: CASSLGDWDSNEQYF.

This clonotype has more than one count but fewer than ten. The CDR3 coding sequence is TGCAGTGCTAGAGTCAGGGTGAATACGCAGTATTTT. It specifies CSARVRVNTQYF. The rearrangement links TRBV20-1 to TRBJ2-3; D may be TRBD1 (5 bases). Germline assignment: CDR1 DFQATT and CDR2 SNEGSKA (reference sequence). The CDR3 length is 12 residues. V lost 1 base and J lost 7, with 9 bases in between.

This CDR3 reads CASSQGQAQETQYF. CDR3 in DNA: TGCGCCAGCAGCCAGGGACAGGCCCAAGAGACCCAGTACTTC. This chain links TRBV5-1 with TRBJ2-5, with 8 bases that match TRBD1. The CDR3 length is 14 residues. Germline V CDR1 and CDR2: SGHRS, YFSETQ. V shed 4 bases and J 1 base; nucleotides not matched to a gene: 3.